The 15 T cell receptor beta chains given below trace back to one sample, sequenced in a study of radiotherapy plus CTLA-4 blockade in lung cancer. Clones were sequenced by immunoSEQ multiplex PCR, and TCRdb holds only the in-frame ones, with some missing. The table has around 90,000 clones, 83% seen once. The sample was peripheral blood, taken from a patient treated with radiotherapy plus ipilimumab. All receptors come from a human donor with non-small cell lung cancer who had stable disease on radiotherapy plus ipilimumab.

The chain recombines TRBV6-1 with TRBJ2-7, with unresolved D. V lost 6 bases and J 5 bases, leaving 11 bases between the germline ends. The CDR3 has 12 residues. Germline V gene lookup returns CDR1 MNHNS and CDR2 SASEGT. CDR3 in DNA: TGTGCCAGCAGCGAACTCGGTGACGAGCAGTACTTC. Protein: CASSELGDEQYF.

In its sample, this clone was seen a few times. The rearrangement uses TRBV7-9 and TRBJ2-1; D ambiguous. Germline CDR1 SEHNR, CDR2 FQNEAQ (reference sequence). The CDR3 consists of 12 residues. Deletions cut 2 bases from V and 7 bases from J, with 6 bases between. CDR3 nucleotides: TGTGCCAGCAGCTTATTGAGTAATGAGCAGTTCTTC. Protein product: CASSLLSNEQFF.

The chain recombines TRBV27 with TRBJ2-1; TRBD2 matches 9 bases. Germline V gene lookup returns CDR1 MNHEY and CDR2 SMNVEV (reference sequence). J was trimmed by 12 bases and V by 5 bases; bases with no gene match: 8. This CDR3 is 13 amino acids long. CDR3 amino acids: CASSRPPAGGQFF. In DNA form, the CDR3 reads TGTGCCAGCAGTCGCCCCCCAGCGGGGGGGCAGTTCTTC.

For this clone: One junction end disagrees with the germline gene, perhaps due to a read error. The V and J genes are TRBV9 and TRBJ2-3; D remains unclear. This CDR3 has 13 amino acids. Germline lookup yields CDR1 SGDLS and CDR2 YYNGEE. The CDR3 sequence is CANSVISTDTQYF. DNA of the CDR3: TGTGCCAACAGCGTAATTAGTACAGATACGCAGTATTTT.

V is TRBV27 and J is TRBJ2-6, with 12 bases fitting TRBD1. The germline V gene encodes CDR1 MNHEY and CDR2 SMNVEV (reference sequence). CDR3 length: 18 residues. Unmatched junction bases numbered 10, after V lost 6 bases and J lost 4 bases. CDR3 protein: CASRTPGQGALGANVLTF. The CDR3 DNA is TGTGCCAGCAGGACCCCGGGACAGGGGGCGTTAGGGGCCAACGTCCTGACTTTC.

The chain recombines TRBV15 with TRBJ2-3; 7 bases are shared with TRBD2. This CDR3 has 16 amino acids. V trimming: 0 bases; J trimming: 6 bases; junction bases outside the gene matches: 9. The V gene's germline CDR1 is LNHNV and CDR2 YYDKDF (reference sequence). The CDR3 spells CATSRDSAGEKDTQYF. CDR3 in DNA: TGTGCCACCAGCAGAGATTCGGCGGGAGAGAAGGATACGCAGTATTTT.

The chain links TRBV10-1 to TRBJ2-5; D unclear. CDR1 is WNHNN and CDR2 is SYGVQD in the germline V gene (reference sequence). This CDR3 has 15 residues. Trimming left V 0 bases short and J 0 bases short, with 8 bases between. Here the CDR3 reads CASSESTDHQETQYF. The CDR3, as DNA: TGCGCCAGCAGTGAGTCGACGGACCACCAAGAGACCCAGTACTTC.

The CDR3 here is CATSVEMAHLSDYGYTF. The CDR3 DNA follows: TGTGCCACCAGCGTCGAAATGGCACATCTGAGCGACTATGGCTACACCTTC. The gene calls are TRBV15 and TRBJ1-2; no definite D call. CDR3 length equals 17 residues. V lost 5 bases, J lost 3 bases, and 22 bases lay in between. Germline V CDR1 and CDR2: LNHNV, YYDKDF (reference sequence).

The chain is built from TRBV27 and TRBJ2-5; D ambiguous. Germline V gene sequence: CDR1 MNHEY, CDR2 SMNVEV (reference sequence). The length of the CDR3 is 16 residues. The V and J ends lost 6 bases and 2 bases respectively, with 19 bases between them. CDR3 residues: CASRIPNPKTQETQYF. CDR3 nucleotides: TGTGCCAGCAGGATTCCCAATCCTAAAACGCAAGAGACCCAGTACTTC.

This clone was observed once. The chain employs TRBV29-1 and TRBJ2-5, with 10 nucleotides matching TRBD1. V dropped 5 bases and J dropped 4; count of bases not matched to a gene: 10. The CDR3 totals 15 residues. Germline V gene sequence: CDR1 SQVTM, CDR2 ANQGSEA. The CDR3 nucleotides read TGCAGCGTTTTTGAGAGGGACAGGGGTCGAGAGACCCAGTACTTC. This translates into CSVFERDRGRETQYF.

The rearrangement links TRBV30 to TRBJ2-7; 8 bases are shared with TRBD1. The germline gives CDR1 GTSNPN, CDR2 SVGIG (reference sequence). The CDR3 consists of 14 residues. V lost 3 bases to trimming and J lost 2 bases; unmatched junction nucleotides: 6. The CDR3 nucleotides are TGTGCCTGGAGCTATCAGGGGGCAACCTACGAGCAGTACTTC. Translating gives CAWSYQGATYEQYF.

The J gene is TRBJ1-3, the V gene TRBV7-3; TRBD1 might be the D (6 bases). V lost 4 bases, J lost 2 bases, and 12 bases lay in between. Germline lookup yields CDR1 SGHTA and CDR2 FQGTGA. This CDR3 contains 15 residues. The CDR3 coding sequence is TGTGCCAGCAGCTCCTATTCAGGGGCTGGAAACACCATATATTTT. Protein product: CASSSYSGAGNTIYF.

This clone was picked up one time. The rearrangement joins TRBV6-1 to TRBJ1-4, with D maybe TRBD1 (5 bases). The ends were cut back, 6 bases at V and 4 bases at J, with 12 bases in the middle. CDR1 MNHNS and CDR2 SASEGT come from the germline V gene. This CDR3 has 14 residues. The CDR3 spells CASRGTVGNEKLFF. The CDR3 nucleotides are TGTGCCAGCAGGGGGACCGTGGGTAATGAAAAACTGTTTTTT.

This sequence joins TRBV5-1 and TRBJ2-3, with 8 bases matching TRBD1. Trimming at V came to 0 bases and at J to 8 bases, leaving 8 bases not matched to a gene. The CDR3 consists of 15 residues. In germline, CDR1 is SGHRS, CDR2 YFSETQ. The CDR3 spells CASSLEDRAIGTQYF. In DNA, the CDR3 is TGCGCCAGCAGCTTGGAGGACAGGGCCATAGGTACGCAGTATTTT.

This clone was picked up a small number of times. This chain links TRBV9 with TRBJ2-7; D is ambiguous. Germline CDR1 is SGDLS and CDR2 is YYNGEE. The germline V and J ends were trimmed by 2 bases and 5 bases, with 5 bases remaining between them. The CDR3 totals 11 residues. CDR3 residues: CASSVSNEQYF. CDR3 coding DNA: TGTGCCAGCAGCGTCAGTAACGAGCAGTACTTC. Drawing the rest from reference TRBV9 and TRBJ2-7, the complete variable domain is DSGVTQTPKHLITATGQRVTLRCSPRSGDLSVYWYQQSLDQGLQFLIQYYNGEERAKGNILERFSAQQFPDLHSELNLSSLELGDSALYFCASSVSNEQYFGPGTRLTVT.